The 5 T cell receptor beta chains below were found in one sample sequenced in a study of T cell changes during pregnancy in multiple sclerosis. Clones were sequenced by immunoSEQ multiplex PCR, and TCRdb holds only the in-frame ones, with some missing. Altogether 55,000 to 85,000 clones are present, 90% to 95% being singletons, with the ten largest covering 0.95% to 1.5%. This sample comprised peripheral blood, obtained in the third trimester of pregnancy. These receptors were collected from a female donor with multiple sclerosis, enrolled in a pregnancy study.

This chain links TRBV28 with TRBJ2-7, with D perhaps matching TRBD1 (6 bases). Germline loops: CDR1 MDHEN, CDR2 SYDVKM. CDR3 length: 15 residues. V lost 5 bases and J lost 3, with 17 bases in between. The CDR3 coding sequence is TGTGCCAGCAGTCAGCAGGGGCGCGTATACTACGAGCAGTACTTC. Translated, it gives CASSQQGRVYYEQYF.

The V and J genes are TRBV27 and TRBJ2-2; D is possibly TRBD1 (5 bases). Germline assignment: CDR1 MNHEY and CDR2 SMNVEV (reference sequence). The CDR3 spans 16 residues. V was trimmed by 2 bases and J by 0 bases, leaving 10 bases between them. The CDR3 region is CASSLIGVPNTGELFF. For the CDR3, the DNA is TGTGCCAGCAGTTTAATAGGGGTTCCGAACACCGGGGAGCTGTTTTTT.

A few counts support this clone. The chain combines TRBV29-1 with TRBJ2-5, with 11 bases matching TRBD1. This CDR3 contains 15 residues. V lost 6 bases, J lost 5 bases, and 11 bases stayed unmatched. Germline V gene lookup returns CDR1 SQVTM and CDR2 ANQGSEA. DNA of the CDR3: TGCAGCGTCAAGCTACGGACAGGGGGCGAGGAGACCCAGTACTTC. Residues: CSVKLRTGGEETQYF.

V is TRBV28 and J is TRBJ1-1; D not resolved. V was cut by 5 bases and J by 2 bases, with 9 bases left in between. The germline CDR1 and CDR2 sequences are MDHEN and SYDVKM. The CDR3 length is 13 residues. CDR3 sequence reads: CASSRQANTEAFF. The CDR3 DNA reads TGTGCCAGCAGTCGACAAGCTAACACTGAAGCTTTCTTT.

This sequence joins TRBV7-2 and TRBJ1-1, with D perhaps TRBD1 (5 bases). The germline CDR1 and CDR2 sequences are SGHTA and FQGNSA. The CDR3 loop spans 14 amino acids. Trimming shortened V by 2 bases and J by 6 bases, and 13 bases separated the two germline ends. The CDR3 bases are TGTGCCAGCAGCTTAAGGGTTTGGGGCGCTGAAGCTTTCTTT. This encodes CASSLRVWGAEAFF. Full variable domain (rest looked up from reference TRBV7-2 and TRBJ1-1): GAGVSQSPSNKVTEKGKDVELRCDPISGHTALYWYRQSLGQGLEFLIYFQGNSAPDKSGLPSDRFSAERTGGSVSTLTIQRTQQEDSAVYLCASSLRVWGAEAFFGQGTRLTVV.